This is a list of T cell receptor beta chains from one sample in a study of T cells after posttransplantation cyclophosphamide. Only in-frame clones appear in the TCRdb table, and some are missing; sequencing was by immunoSEQ multiplex PCR. Of under 6,000 clones listed, approximately 82% are singletons. The source material was PBMCs, sampled 86 days after allogeneic stem cell transplant with posttransplant cyclophosphamide. The receptors were sampled from a male patient aged 45-60 years who received an allogeneic stem cell transplant from an unrelated donor, was CMV-positive, and had acute GVHD only. Some T cells may have originated in the graft donor. CDR3s include the opening cysteine and the closing phenylalanine or tryptophan. D genes are given only for firm matches. The listing skips clone size in some rows; elsewhere it reads once, few, many or a size class.

j_call: TRBJ2-2
d_call: TRBD2
v_call: TRBV5-1
clone_size: NA
cdr3_aa: CASFGGRPGTGELFF
cdr3_nt: TGCGCCAGCTTTGGCGGGAGGCCGGGTACCGGGGAGCTGTTTTTT

j_call: TRBJ1-1
d_call: TRBD1
v_call: TRBV15
clone_size: NA
cdr3_aa: CATSRGQGREAFF
cdr3_nt: TGTGCCACCAGCAGGGGACAGGGGAGGGAAGCTTTCTTT

j_call: TRBJ2-1
d_call: NA
v_call: TRBV4-2
clone_size: NA
cdr3_aa: CASSQVSGRSSYNEQFF
cdr3_nt: TGTGCCAGCAGCCAAGTAAGCGGAAGAAGCTCCTACAATGAGCAGTTCTTC

j_call: TRBJ2-7
d_call: NA
v_call: TRBV20-1
clone_size: NA
cdr3_aa: CSASTGNEQYF
cdr3_nt: TGCAGTGCTTCAACAGGGAACGAGCAGTACTTC

j_call: TRBJ2-1
d_call: TRBD2
v_call: TRBV7-9
clone_size: NA
cdr3_aa: CASSPGTSGLDEQFF
cdr3_nt: TGTGCCAGCAGCCCCGGGACTAGCGGGTTAGATGAGCAGTTCTTC

j_call: TRBJ2-5
d_call: TRBD2
v_call: TRBV30
clone_size: NA
cdr3_aa: CAWMGLAGRTQYF
cdr3_nt: TGTGCCTGGATGGGACTAGCGGGCAGGACCCAGTACTTC

j_call: TRBJ2-7
d_call: TRBD2
v_call: TRBV11-3
clone_size: NA
cdr3_aa: CASSLSGRGYEQYF
cdr3_nt: TGTGCCAGCAGCTTGAGCGGGAGGGGGTACGAGCAGTACTTC

j_call: TRBJ1-4
d_call: NA
v_call: TRBV11-2
clone_size: NA
cdr3_aa: CASSLRLNEKLFF
cdr3_nt: TGTGCCAGCAGCTTACGTCTTAATGAAAAACTGTTTTTT

j_call: TRBJ2-4
d_call: NA
v_call: TRBV30
clone_size: NA
cdr3_aa: CAWSDQGTGNIQYF
cdr3_nt: TGTGCCTGGAGTGACCAGGGAACTGGAAACATTCAGTACTTC

j_call: TRBJ2-7
d_call: NA
v_call: TRBV2
clone_size: NA
cdr3_aa: CASSEGPGYEQYF
cdr3_nt: TGTGCCAGCAGTGAAGGTCCGGGGTACGAGCAGTACTTC

j_call: TRBJ2-2
d_call: NA
v_call: TRBV5-4
clone_size: NA
cdr3_aa: CASSLFGVTGELFF
cdr3_nt: TGTGCCAGCAGCTTGTTCGGGGTTACCGGGGAGCTGTTTTTT

j_call: TRBJ1-1
d_call: NA
v_call: TRBV16
clone_size: once
cdr3_aa: CASSQYAAGRVETEAFF
cdr3_nt: TGTGCCAGCAGCCAATATGCGGCAGGGAGGGTTGAAACTGAAGCTTTCTTT

j_call: TRBJ1-1
d_call: NA
v_call: TRBV10-2
clone_size: NA
cdr3_aa: CASRGQRNTEAFF
cdr3_nt: TGCGCCAGCAGAGGACAGAGGAACACTGAAGCTTTCTTT

j_call: TRBJ2-2
d_call: NA
v_call: TRBV18
clone_size: NA
cdr3_aa: CASSPRTDYTGELFF
cdr3_nt: TGTGCCAGCTCACCGAGGACAGACTACACCGGGGAGCTGTTTTTT

j_call: TRBJ2-6
d_call: TRBD1
v_call: TRBV5-4
clone_size: NA
cdr3_aa: CASSWVGTGSSGANVLTF
cdr3_nt: TGTGCCAGCAGCTGGGTCGGGACAGGGAGCTCTGGGGCCAACGTCCTGACTTTC

j_call: TRBJ2-3
d_call: NA
v_call: TRBV6-1
clone_size: NA
cdr3_aa: CASRLPGTDTQYF
cdr3_nt: TGTGCCAGCAGGCTGCCGGGCACAGATACGCAGTATTTT

j_call: TRBJ1-5
d_call: NA
v_call: TRBV2
clone_size: few
cdr3_aa: CASSLIGHRHF
cdr3_nt: TGTGCCAGCAGCCTTATAGGACACCGGCATTTT

j_call: TRBJ2-1
d_call: NA
v_call: TRBV15
clone_size: NA
cdr3_aa: CATSIVTGVRGNEQFF
cdr3_nt: TGTGCCACCAGCATCGTCACGGGAGTTAGAGGGAATGAGCAGTTCTTC

j_call: TRBJ2-1
d_call: NA
v_call: TRBV5-4
clone_size: NA
cdr3_aa: CASSLRRERFEQFF
cdr3_nt: TGTGCCAGCAGCTTGAGACGGGAGCGGTTTGAGCAGTTCTTC

j_call: TRBJ1-3
d_call: NA
v_call: TRBV5-4
clone_size: once
cdr3_aa: CASSLGSGNTIYF
cdr3_nt: TGTGCCAGCAGTCTAGGCTCTGGAAACACCATATATTTT

j_call: TRBJ2-7
d_call: NA
v_call: TRBV6-1
clone_size: once
cdr3_aa: CASSEALWGSGSYEQYF
cdr3_nt: TGTGCCAGCAGTGAAGCGCTGTGGGGTAGCGGCTCCTACGAGCAGTACTTC

j_call: TRBJ1-2
d_call: TRBD1
v_call: TRBV4-1
clone_size: NA
cdr3_aa: CASSQVLRQGGNYGYTF
cdr3_nt: TGCGCCAGCAGCCAAGTCTTGAGACAGGGTGGTAACTATGGCTACACCTTC

j_call: TRBJ2-7
d_call: TRBD2
v_call: TRBV5-6
clone_size: NA
cdr3_aa: CASSSLAGGGYEQYF
cdr3_nt: TGTGCCAGCAGCTCCCTAGCGGGAGGTGGGTACGAGCAGTACTTC

j_call: TRBJ2-1
d_call: NA
v_call: TRBV15
clone_size: NA
cdr3_aa: CARADRSGQSVSYNEQFF
cdr3_nt: TGTGCCAGGGCGGATAGGAGCGGCCAATCCGTCTCCTACAATGAGCAGTTCTTC

j_call: TRBJ1-2
d_call: NA
v_call: TRBV5-4
clone_size: NA
cdr3_aa: CASSRGSDGYTF
cdr3_nt: TGTGCCAGCAGCCGAGGCAGCGATGGCTACACCTTC

j_call: TRBJ1-1
d_call: NA
v_call: TRBV2
clone_size: NA
cdr3_aa: CASLANTEAFF
cdr3_nt: TGTGCCAGCTTAGCGAACACTGAAGCTTTCTTT